Shown below are 18 T cell receptor beta chains from a single sample sequenced in a study of OX40 agonist ivuxolimab in advanced cancers. This table comes from immunoSEQ multiplex PCR, and its TCRdb copy is limited to in-frame clones, with some not included. Of more than 55,000 clones in the sample, around 87% were seen once. The sample here was CD4+ or CD8+ T cells sorted from blood, taken in a trial of the OX40 agonist ivuxolimab. Receptors were obtained from an adult with an advanced solid tumor such as melanoma, head and neck, liver or kidney cancer.

The rearrangement uses TRBV19 and TRBJ2-7; the match to TRBD1 covers 9 bases. V was pared by 4 bases and J by 6 bases, with 7 bases of the junction left unmatched. CDR1 is LNHDA, CDR2 SQIVND, per germline (reference sequence). The CDR3 totals 14 residues. This CDR3 is CASSTAGQGTEQYF. The CDR3 bases are TGTGCCAGTAGTACTGCCGGACAGGGGACCGAGCAGTACTTC.

The rearrangement uses TRBV27 and TRBJ2-2; D may be TRBD2 (5 bases). The CDR3 spans 13 residues. Trimming shortened V by 3 bases and J by 6 bases, and 8 bases separated the two germline ends. From germline, CDR1 is MNHEY and CDR2 SMNVEV (reference sequence). CDR3: CASSFGGPGELFF. In DNA form, the CDR3 reads TGTGCCAGCAGTTTTGGAGGTCCCGGGGAGCTGTTTTTT.

V and J are TRBV30 and TRBJ2-4, with D perhaps assigned TRBD1 or TRBD2 (5 bases each). Germline CDR1 and CDR2: GTSNPN and SVGIG (reference sequence). V lost 2 bases, J lost 3 bases, and 20 bases lay in between. This CDR3 has 17 amino acids. The CDR3 region is CAWSPDSGPGGKNIQYF. As DNA, the CDR3 is TGTGCCTGGAGTCCTGACTCCGGGCCTGGGGGCAAAAACATTCAGTACTTC.

The chain employs TRBV5-1 and TRBJ2-5; D perhaps matches TRBD2 (6 bases). V was shortened by 2 bases and J by 1 base, with 9 bases between the two germline ends. The germline V gene has CDR1 SGHRS and CDR2 YFSETQ. The CDR3 is 14 amino acids. The CDR3 loop is CASSLGLLQETQYF. DNA of the CDR3: TGCGCCAGCAGCTTAGGACTACTCCAAGAGACCCAGTACTTC.

J is TRBJ2-7 and V is TRBV7-9; D perhaps matches TRBD2 (5 bases). V lost 1 base, J lost 6 bases, and 10 bases lay in between. Germline CDR1 and CDR2: SEHNR and FQNEAQ (reference sequence). This CDR3 region has 13 residues. The CDR3 nucleotides read TGTGCCAGCAGCTTAGGTCATGGAGGCGAGCAGTACTTC. Protein sequence: CASSLGHGGEQYF. Looking up the rest from reference TRBV7-9 and TRBJ2-7 gives the full variable domain: DTGVSQNPRHKITKRGQNVTFRCDPISEHNRLYWYRQTLGQGPEFLTYFQNEAQLEKSRLLSDRFSAERPKGSFSTLEIQRTEQGDSAMYLCASSLGHGGEQYFGPGTRLTVT.

V is TRBV18 and J is TRBJ2-1, with D possibly being TRBD1 or TRBD2 (5 bases each). Trimming cost V 3 bases and J 0 bases, with 18 bases left between them. This CDR3 is 18 amino acids long. CDR1 is KGHSH and CDR2 is LQKENI in the germline V gene. CDR3 protein: CASSPLGPPPSSYNEQFF. In DNA, the CDR3 is TGTGCCAGCTCACCTTTGGGACCTCCTCCGAGCTCCTACAATGAGCAGTTCTTC.

The rearrangement uses TRBV29-1 and TRBJ2-1; no definite D call. Germline V CDR1 and CDR2: SQVTM, ANQGSEA. Trimming left V 5 bases short and J 10 bases short, with 15 bases between. This CDR3 is 12 amino acids long. This CDR3 is CSVFVVIREQFF. CDR3 coding DNA: TGCAGCGTTTTTGTAGTCATTAGGGAGCAGTTCTTC.

This clone was detected once. This sequence joins TRBV6-6 and TRBJ2-1; TRBD2 agrees at 8 bases. Germline loops: CDR1 MNHNY, CDR2 SVGAGI (reference sequence). V dropped 6 bases and J dropped 1; count of bases not matched to a gene: 5. The CDR3 is 15 amino acids. The CDR3 region has the DNA TGTGCCAGCAGCCCAAGCGGGAGTTCCTACAATGAGCAGTTCTTC. Its translation is CASSPSGSSYNEQFF.

This chain connects TRBV2 to TRBJ1-5, with 9 bases that match TRBD1. CDR1 is SNHLY, CDR2 FYNNEI, per germline. The length of the CDR3 is 15 residues. V was clipped by 7 bases and J by 9 bases; unmatched bases: 13. The CDR3 region is CASKLSDRGQTPQHF. CDR3 nucleotide sequence: TGTGCCAGCAAGCTCTCGGACAGGGGCCAAACGCCCCAGCATTTT.

This chain joins TRBV9 and TRBJ2-1, with 7 bases that match TRBD1. The CDR3 contains 14 residues. The V gene end was trimmed by 2 bases and the J gene end by 4 bases; junction bases not matched to a gene: 3. CDR1 SGDLS and CDR2 YYNGEE come from the germline V gene. The CDR3: CASSVGTAYNEQFF. CDR3 bases: TGTGCCAGCAGCGTCGGGACAGCTTACAATGAGCAGTTCTTC.

The chain carries TRBV28 and TRBJ1-4; 7 positions agree with TRBD1. CDR1 MDHEN and CDR2 SYDVKM come from the germline V gene. The CDR3 totals 15 residues. J gave up 3 bases and V 6 bases, and 7 bases lay outside the gene matches. The CDR3 DNA reads as TGTGCCAGCAGAGGACAGGCCACCGCTAATGAAAAACTGTTTTTT. It encodes CASRGQATANEKLFF.

The chain links TRBV25-1 to TRBJ2-1; TRBD1 matches at 10 bases. Trimming cost V 4 bases and J 7 bases; bases outside gene matches: 10. There are 16 residues in the CDR3. CDR1 is MGHDK and CDR2 is SYGVNS in the germline V gene. This CDR3 is CASSVGTGVGANEQFF. For the CDR3, the DNA is TGTGCCAGCAGTGTGGGGACAGGGGTTGGGGCGAATGAGCAGTTCTTC.

V gene TRBV7-7 combines with J gene TRBJ2-3; D may be TRBD1 (7 bases). The CDR3 is 18 residues long. The germline V gene encodes CDR1 SSHAT and CDR2 FNYEAQ (reference sequence). The ends were cut back, 4 bases at V and 1 base at J, with 21 bases in the middle. CDR3 protein: CASSSTGAGSLGTDTQYF. The CDR3 nucleotides are TGTGCCAGCAGCTCTACAGGGGCGGGATCATTAGGCACAGATACGCAGTATTTT.

The rearrangement joins TRBV11-2 to TRBJ2-7; a possible D gene is TRBD1 (6 bases). Germline V gene lookup returns CDR1 SGHAT and CDR2 FQNNGV. Deletions cut 5 bases from V and 2 bases from J, with 16 bases between. The CDR3 loop spans 15 amino acids. CDR3 in amino acids: CASSPSDRPPYEQYF. The CDR3 DNA is TGTGCCAGCAGCCCTTCGGACAGACCCCCCTACGAGCAGTACTTC.

The count of this clone is one. The chain joins TRBV7-6 to TRBJ2-7; maybe TRBD1 (5 bases). V was clipped by 5 bases and J by 1 base, with 9 bases between them. This CDR3 is built from 13 residues. Germline values: CDR1 SGHVS, CDR2 FNYEAQ. The CDR3 region has the DNA TGTGCCAGCAGCCACTCAGGGTCCTACGAGCAGTACTTC. It is translated as CASSHSGSYEQYF.

This clone came up a few times. This chain connects TRBV5-4 to TRBJ2-2; D is ambiguous. From germline, CDR1 is SGHNT and CDR2 YYREEE (reference sequence). The ends were cut back, 1 base at V and 3 bases at J, with 7 bases in the middle. The CDR3 covers 14 residues. CDR3: CASSLSEYTGELFF. DNA for the CDR3: TGTGCCAGCAGCTTGTCCGAATACACCGGGGAGCTGTTTTTT.

The chain recombines TRBV11-2 with TRBJ1-4; 8 nucleotides match TRBD1. V trimming: 2 bases; J trimming: 8 bases; junction bases outside the gene matches: 7. Germline assignment: CDR1 SGHAT and CDR2 FQNNGV. This CDR3 has 15 residues. CDR3: CASSLSTGEWEKLFF. The CDR3, as DNA: TGTGCCAGCAGCTTATCGACAGGGGAATGGGAAAAACTGTTTTTT.

The J gene is TRBJ2-5, the V gene TRBV10-1; D may match TRBD1 or TRBD2 (5 bases each). Germline values: CDR1 WNHNN, CDR2 SYGVQD (reference sequence). CDR3 size: 13 residues. V was shortened by 2 bases and J by 7 bases, with 11 bases between the two germline ends. CDR3 sequence (DNA): TGCGCCAGCAGTGAGGGGGCCAGCGGGACCCAGTACTTC. As protein: CASSEGASGTQYF.